This TCR beta chain comes out of a study of CD8+CD57+ T cells in acquired aplastic anemia. From germline, CDR1 is SGHRS and CDR2 YFSETQ. Trimming stripped 4 bases from V and 1 base from J, with 9 bases between. CDR3 size: 15 residues. TCR beta VDJ and CDR3 profiling used genomic DNA as template. TCRdb reanalysed the reads using MiXCR and keeps one entry per CDR3 protein. This table holds about 80,000 distinct CDR3 sequences, 40% to 50% found once. This clonotype was recorded many times. Specimen: sorted CD4+, CD8+, or CD8+CD57+ T cells (not recorded which) from PBMCs. This receptor was taken from a human donor in good health, serving as a control. The gene calls are TRBV5-1 and TRBJ2-6, with D uncertain. CDR3 sequence (DNA): TGCGCCAGCAGCGATGATATTTCTGGGGCCAACGTCCTGACTTTC. It translates to CASSDDISGANVLTF.